Listed below are T cell receptor beta chains from one sample, sequenced in a study of cytomegalovirus exposure and HLA in healthy donors. The repertoire was sequenced with immunoSEQ multiplex PCR; TCRdb's copy has only in-frame clones and lacks some. The repertoire holds nearly 110,000 clones, around 80% seen once, with approximately 3.7% in the top ten. Material: PBMCs. Receptors originate from a man between 60 and 70 years old in good health and CMV-seronegative. CDR3s include the opening cysteine and the closing phenylalanine or tryptophan. D genes are given only for firm matches. A clone size is listed for some rows: how often the clone was seen (once, few, many), or a class if it is expanded.

.	TRBD2	TRBV5-1	TRBJ2-7	CASSWGTSGGSEQYF	TGCGCCAGCAGCTGGGGGACTAGCGGGGGTTCCGAGCAGTACTTC
once	.	TRBV18	TRBJ2-5	CASSKAGLRLQETQYF	TGTGCCAGCTCCAAAGCAGGGCTCCGCCTCCAAGAGACCCAGTACTTC
.	TRBD2	TRBV7-9	TRBJ2-1	CASSLVLAGGPGEQFF	TGTGCCAGCAGCTTAGTCCTAGCGGGGGGGCCAGGGGAGCAGTTCTTC
few	TRBD1	TRBV6-5	TRBJ1-4	CASSAYGQGYEKLFF	TGTGCCAGCAGCGCCTATGGACAGGGATATGAAAAACTGTTTTTT
once	TRBD1	TRBV5-1	TRBJ2-5	CASSLAGQGRETQYF	TGCGCCAGCAGCTTGGCGGGACAGGGGAGAGAGACCCAGTACTTC
.	.	TRBV11-1	TRBJ2-7	CASSSGSGHYEQYF	TGTGCCAGCAGCTCCGGTTCAGGCCACTACGAGCAGTACTTC
.	.	TRBV7-2	TRBJ1-1	CASSLVGFGTEAFF	TGTGCCAGCAGCTTAGTCGGGTTTGGCACTGAAGCTTTCTTT
.	TRBD1	TRBV6-1	TRBJ1-2	CASSRGQGARGYTF	TGTGCCAGCAGCAGGGGACAGGGGGCGCGGGGCTACACCTTC
.	TRBD2	TRBV5-1	TRBJ2-1	CASSLGLAGAGQFF	TGCGCCAGCAGCTTGGGGCTAGCGGGGGCTGGGCAATTCTTC
.	.	TRBV7-9	TRBJ2-7	CASSSSLPYEQYF	TGTGCCAGCAGCTCTAGTCTTCCCTACGAGCAGTACTTC
few	TRBD1	TRBV5-1	TRBJ2-1	CASSLGGQGWGEQFF	TGCGCCAGCAGCTTGGGGGGACAGGGATGGGGTGAGCAGTTCTTC
.	.	TRBV7-2	TRBJ1-1	CASSLGGRYRASYTEAFF	TGTGCCAGCAGCTTAGGGGGCCGGTACAGGGCCTCGTACACTGAAGCTTTCTTT
few	.	TRBV5-1	TRBJ1-4	CASSLDTGTTNEKLFF	TGCGCCAGCAGCTTGGATACAGGGACAACTAATGAAAAACTGTTTTTT
.	.	TRBV28	TRBJ1-5	CASSLARDGQPQHF	TGTGCCAGCAGTTTAGCGAGGGATGGTCAGCCCCAGCATTTT
.	.	TRBV7-9	TRBJ2-1	CASSLLRGLYNEQFF	TGTGCCAGCAGCCTCCTTCGCGGGCTCTACAATGAGCAGTTCTTC
.	.	TRBV5-1	TRBJ1-3	CASSSYGDSGNTIYF	TGCGCCAGCAGCTCGTACGGTGACTCTGGAAACACCATATATTTT
.	.	TRBV6-6	TRBJ1-1	CASSIGGQGLRAFF	TGTGCCAGCAGTATTGGTGGGCAAGGATTAAGGGCTTTCTTT
.	.	TRBV11-3	TRBJ2-5	CASSLSGVRETQYF	TGTGCCAGCAGCTTATCGGGGGTCCGGGAGACCCAGTACTTC
many	.	TRBV6-6	TRBJ1-5	CASRDQGSNQPQHF	TGTGCCAGCAGGGACCAGGGAAGCAATCAGCCCCAGCATTTT
.	TRBD1	TRBV18	TRBJ1-2	CASMEDRVDNYGYTF	TGTGCCAGCATGGAAGACAGGGTAGACAACTATGGCTACACCTTC
.	.	TRBV4-3	TRBJ2-7	CASSLYSSDRSYEQYF	TGCGCCAGCAGCCTTTATTCTTCCGACAGGTCCTACGAGCAGTACTTC
.	.	TRBV12-5	TRBJ1-1	CASQNTEAFF	TGTGCTAGTCAGAACACTGAAGCTTTCTTT
.	TRBD1	TRBV6-5	TRBJ1-5	CASSSRTGLDQPQHF	TGTGCCAGCAGCAGTAGGACAGGGTTAGATCAGCCCCAGCATTTT
.	.	TRBV9	TRBJ2-1	CASSPRGTLSYNEQFF	TGTGCCAGCAGCCCCCGGGGGACCCTCTCCTACAATGAGCAGTTCTTC
.	.	TRBV6-5	TRBJ1-2	CASSYNRVNYGYTF	TGTGCCAGCAGCTATAACAGGGTCAACTATGGCTACACCTTC
few	.	TRBV9	TRBJ2-6	CASSLGGRLSSGANVLTF	TGTGCCAGCAGCTTAGGGGGGCGCCTCAGCTCTGGGGCCAACGTCCTGACTTTC
.	.	TRBV6-5	TRBJ1-1	CASSYSDRPNTEAFF	TGTGCCAGCAGTTATTCGGACAGACCTAACACTGAAGCTTTCTTT
.	TRBD1	TRBV29-1	TRBJ1-2	CSVEEGTGTLSYGYTF	TGCAGCGTTGAAGAAGGGACAGGGACGCTAAGCTATGGCTACACCTTC
.	TRBD2	TRBV7-2	TRBJ2-3	CASSSALAGVNTQYF	TGTGCCAGCAGCTCGGCACTAGCGGGGGTCAATACGCAGTATTTT
few	TRBD1	TRBV6-1	TRBJ1-2	CASSEGQGKINGYTF	TGTGCCAGCAGTGAGGGACAGGGGAAGATTAATGGCTACACCTTC
.	.	TRBV28	TRBJ1-1	CASRSGGTEAFF	TGTGCCAGCAGGTCCGGGGGGACTGAAGCTTTCTTT
.	.	TRBV28	TRBJ2-1	CASNQIGGLAYNEQFF	TGTGCCAGCAATCAAATAGGGGGATTGGCCTACAATGAGCAGTTCTTC
.	TRBD1	TRBV11-1	TRBJ1-6	CASSLPGGRSPLHF	TGTGCCAGCAGCTTACCAGGGGGAAGATCACCCCTCCACTTT
.	.	TRBV7-2	TRBJ2-7	CASSTNPGNEQYF	TGTGCCAGCAGCACCAACCCAGGGAACGAGCAGTACTTC
.	TRBD2	TRBV9	TRBJ2-2	CASSATSGGITGELFF	TGTGCCAGCAGCGCGACTAGCGGGGGTATCACCGGGGAGCTGTTTTTT
.	.	TRBV10-2	TRBJ2-7	CASRPGHQGYEQYF	TGCGCCAGCAGGCCGGGCCATCAGGGCTACGAGCAGTACTTC
.	.	TRBV18	TRBJ2-6	CASSPFRGSGANVLTF	TGTGCCAGCTCACCATTTCGGGGCTCTGGGGCCAACGTCCTGACTTTC
.	.	TRBV7-2	TRBJ1-2	CASSFGRYYGYTF	TGTGCCAGCAGCTTTGGGCGCTACTATGGCTACACCTTC
.	.	TRBV30	TRBJ1-2	CAWMAGFYGYTF	TGTGCCTGGATGGCGGGATTCTATGGCTACACCTTC
.	.	TRBV6-5	TRBJ1-2	CASSRAGQGYGYTF	TGTGCCAGCAGCAGAGCGGGCCAGGGCTATGGCTACACCTTC
.	TRBD1	TRBV5-1	TRBJ1-2	CASSSGTGGASYGYTF	TGCGCCAGCAGCTCGGGAACAGGGGGGGCGAGCTATGGCTACACCTTC